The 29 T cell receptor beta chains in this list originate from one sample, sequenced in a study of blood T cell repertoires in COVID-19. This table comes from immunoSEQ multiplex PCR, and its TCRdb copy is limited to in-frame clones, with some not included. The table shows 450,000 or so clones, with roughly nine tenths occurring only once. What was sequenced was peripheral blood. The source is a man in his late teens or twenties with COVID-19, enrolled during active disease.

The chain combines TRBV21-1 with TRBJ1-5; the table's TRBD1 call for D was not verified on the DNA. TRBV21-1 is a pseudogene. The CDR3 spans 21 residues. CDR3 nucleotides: TGTGCCAGCAGCCTCCGGGGAAGGGGACAGGTCGAATTTTGTAGCAATCAGCCCCAGCATTTT. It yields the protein CASSLRGRGQVEFCSNQPQHF.

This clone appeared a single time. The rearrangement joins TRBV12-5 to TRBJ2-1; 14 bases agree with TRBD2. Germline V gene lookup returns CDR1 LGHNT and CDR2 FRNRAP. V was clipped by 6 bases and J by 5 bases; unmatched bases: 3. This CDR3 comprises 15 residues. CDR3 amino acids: CASGSGLAGDNEQFF. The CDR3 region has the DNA TGTGCTAGTGGCTCGGGACTAGCGGGGGACAATGAGCAGTTCTTC.

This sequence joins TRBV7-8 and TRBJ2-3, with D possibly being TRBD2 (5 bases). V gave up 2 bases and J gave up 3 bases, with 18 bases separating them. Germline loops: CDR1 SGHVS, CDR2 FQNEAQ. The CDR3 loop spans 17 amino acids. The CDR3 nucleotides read TGTGCCAGCAGCTTATCTAGTCGGTCGGGAAGTACAGATACGCAGTATTTT. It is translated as CASSLSSRSGSTDTQYF. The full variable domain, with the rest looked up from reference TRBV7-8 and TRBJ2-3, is GAGVSQSPRYKVAKRGQDVALRCDPISGHVSLFWYQQALGQGPEFLTYFQNEAQLDKSGLPSDRFFAERPEGSVSTLKIQRTQQEDSAVYLCASSLSSRSGSTDTQYFGPGTRLTVL.

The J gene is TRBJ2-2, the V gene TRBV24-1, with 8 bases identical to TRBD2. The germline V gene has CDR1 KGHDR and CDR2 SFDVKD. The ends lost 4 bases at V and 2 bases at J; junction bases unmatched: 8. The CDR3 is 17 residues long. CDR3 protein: CATSESGSLLNTGELFF. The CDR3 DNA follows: TGTGCCACCAGTGAGAGCGGGAGCCTCCTCAACACCGGGGAGCTGTTTTTT.

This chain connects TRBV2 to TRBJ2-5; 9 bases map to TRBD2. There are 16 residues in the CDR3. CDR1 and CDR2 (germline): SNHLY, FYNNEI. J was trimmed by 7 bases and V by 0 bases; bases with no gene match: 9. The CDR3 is CASSEAWLAGMGTQYF. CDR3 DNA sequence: TGTGCCAGCAGTGAAGCTTGGCTAGCGGGGATGGGGACCCAGTACTTC.

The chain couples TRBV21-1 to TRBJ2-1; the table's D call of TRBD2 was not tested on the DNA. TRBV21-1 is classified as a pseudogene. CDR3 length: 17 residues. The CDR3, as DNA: TGTGCCAGCAGCAAAGGTAGCAAACTAGCGGAGTTCTATGAGCAGTTCTTC. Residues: CASSKGSKLAEFYEQFF.

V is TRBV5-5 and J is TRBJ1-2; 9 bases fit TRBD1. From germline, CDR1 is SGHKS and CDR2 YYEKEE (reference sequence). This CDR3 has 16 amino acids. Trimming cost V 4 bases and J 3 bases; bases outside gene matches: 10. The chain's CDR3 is CASSGGQGMPYYGYTF. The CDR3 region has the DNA TGTGCCAGCAGCGGGGGACAGGGAATGCCCTACTATGGCTACACCTTC.

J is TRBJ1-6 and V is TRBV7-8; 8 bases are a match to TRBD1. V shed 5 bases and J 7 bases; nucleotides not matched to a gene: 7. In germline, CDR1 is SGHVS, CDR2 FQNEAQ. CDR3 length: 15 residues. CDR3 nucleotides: TGTGCCAGCAGCGGGCGACAGGGGAACAATTCACCCCTCCACTTT. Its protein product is CASSGRQGNNSPLHF.

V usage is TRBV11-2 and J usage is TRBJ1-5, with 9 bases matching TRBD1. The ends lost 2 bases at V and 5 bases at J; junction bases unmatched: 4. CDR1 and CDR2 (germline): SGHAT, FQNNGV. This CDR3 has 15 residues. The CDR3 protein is CASSLSGQGHQPQHF. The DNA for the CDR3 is TGTGCCAGCAGCTTAAGCGGACAGGGGCATCAGCCCCAGCATTTT.

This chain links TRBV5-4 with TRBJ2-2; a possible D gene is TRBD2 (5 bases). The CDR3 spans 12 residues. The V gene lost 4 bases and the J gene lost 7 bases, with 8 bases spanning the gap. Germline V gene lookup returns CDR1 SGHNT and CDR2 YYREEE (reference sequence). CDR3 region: CASSQDFGELFF. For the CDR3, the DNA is TGTGCCAGCAGCCAGGACTTCGGGGAGCTGTTTTTT. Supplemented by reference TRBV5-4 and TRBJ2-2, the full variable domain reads ETGVTQSPTHLIKTRGQQVTLRCSSQSGHNTVSWYQQALGQGPQFIFQYYREEENGRGNFPPRFSGLQFPNYSSELNVNALELDDSALYLCASSQDFGELFFGEGSRLTVL.

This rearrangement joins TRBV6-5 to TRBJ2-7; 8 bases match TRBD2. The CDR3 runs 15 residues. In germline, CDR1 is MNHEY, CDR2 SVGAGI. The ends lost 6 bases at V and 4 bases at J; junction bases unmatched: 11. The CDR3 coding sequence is TGTGCCAGCAGGCCTCGGGCGGGAGGACCTTACGAGCAGTACTTC. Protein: CASRPRAGGPYEQYF.

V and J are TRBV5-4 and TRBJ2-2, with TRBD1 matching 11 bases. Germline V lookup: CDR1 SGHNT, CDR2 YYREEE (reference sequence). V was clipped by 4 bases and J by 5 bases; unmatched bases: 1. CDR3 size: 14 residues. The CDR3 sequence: CASSGQGATGELFF. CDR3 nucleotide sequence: TGTGCCAGCAGCGGACAGGGGGCAACCGGGGAGCTGTTTTTT.

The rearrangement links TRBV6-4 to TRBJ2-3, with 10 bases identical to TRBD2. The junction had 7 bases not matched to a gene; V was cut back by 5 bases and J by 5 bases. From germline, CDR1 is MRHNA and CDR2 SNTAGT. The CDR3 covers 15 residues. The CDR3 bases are TGTGCCAGCAGTCCCAGCGGGGGGGCTGAAGATACGCAGTATTTT. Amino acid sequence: CASSPSGGAEDTQYF.

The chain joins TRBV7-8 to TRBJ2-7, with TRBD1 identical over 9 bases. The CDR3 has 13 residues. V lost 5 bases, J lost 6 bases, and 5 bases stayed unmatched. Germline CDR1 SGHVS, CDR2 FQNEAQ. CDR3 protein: CASSVGQGLEQYF. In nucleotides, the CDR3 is TGTGCCAGCAGCGTGGGACAGGGTCTCGAGCAGTACTTC. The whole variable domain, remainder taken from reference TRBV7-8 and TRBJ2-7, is GAGVSQSPRYKVAKRGQDVALRCDPISGHVSLFWYQQALGQGPEFLTYFQNEAQLDKSGLPSDRFFAERPEGSVSTLKIQRTQQEDSAVYLCASSVGQGLEQYFGPGTRLTVT.

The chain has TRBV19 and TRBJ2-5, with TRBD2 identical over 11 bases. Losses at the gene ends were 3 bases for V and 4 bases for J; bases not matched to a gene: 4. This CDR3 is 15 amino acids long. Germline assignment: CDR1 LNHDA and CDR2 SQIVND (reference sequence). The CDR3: CASSILAGGGETQYF. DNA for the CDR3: TGTGCCAGTAGTATTTTAGCGGGAGGGGGAGAGACCCAGTACTTC.

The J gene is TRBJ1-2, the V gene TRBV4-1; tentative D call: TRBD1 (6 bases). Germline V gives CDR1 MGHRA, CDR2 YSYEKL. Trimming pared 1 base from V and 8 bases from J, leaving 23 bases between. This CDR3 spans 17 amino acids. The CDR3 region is CASSQAFRGAKGEGYTF. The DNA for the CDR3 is TGCGCCAGCAGCCAAGCCTTTCGGGGGGCGAAGGGTGAGGGCTACACCTTC.

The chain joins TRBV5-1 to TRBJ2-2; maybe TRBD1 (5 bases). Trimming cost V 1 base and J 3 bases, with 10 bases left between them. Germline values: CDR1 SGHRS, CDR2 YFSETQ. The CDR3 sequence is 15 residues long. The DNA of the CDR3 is TGCGCCAGCAGCTTGTGGGGCGGATACACCGGGGAGCTGTTTTTT. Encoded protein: CASSLWGGYTGELFF. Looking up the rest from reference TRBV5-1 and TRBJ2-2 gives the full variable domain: KAGVTQTPRYLIKTRGQQVTLSCSPISGHRSVSWYQQTPGQGLQFLFEYFSETQRNKGNFPGRFSGRQFSNSRSEMNVSTLELGDSALYLCASSLWGGYTGELFFGEGSRLTVL.

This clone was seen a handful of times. The CDR3 loop reads CASSPPGVAQPQHF. The CDR3 DNA sequence: TGTGCCAGCAGCCCACCAGGGGTGGCTCAGCCCCAGCATTTT. The chain has TRBV9 and TRBJ1-5; possible D gene TRBD1, 6 bases. Trimming took off 4 bases at V and 6 bases at J, with 14 bases between the two ends. Germline V gives CDR1 SGDLS, CDR2 YYNGEE. The CDR3 loop spans 14 amino acids. Filled out from reference TRBV9 and TRBJ1-5, the complete variable domain reads DSGVTQTPKHLITATGQRVTLRCSPRSGDLSVYWYQQSLDQGLQFLIQYYNGEERAKGNILERFSAQQFPDLHSELNLSSLELGDSALYFCASSPPGVAQPQHFGDGTRLSIL.

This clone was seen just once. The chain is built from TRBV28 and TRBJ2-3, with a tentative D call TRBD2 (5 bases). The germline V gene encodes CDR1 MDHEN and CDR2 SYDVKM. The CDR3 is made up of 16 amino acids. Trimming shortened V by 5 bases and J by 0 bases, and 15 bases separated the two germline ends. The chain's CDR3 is CASSPMGSASTDTQYF. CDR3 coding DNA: TGTGCCAGCAGTCCCATGGGTAGCGCTAGCACAGATACGCAGTATTTT. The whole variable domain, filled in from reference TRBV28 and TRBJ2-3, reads DVKVTQSSRYLVKRTGEKVFLECVQDMDHENMFWYRQDPGLGLRLIYFSYDVKMKEKGDIPEGYSVSREKKERFSLILESASTNQTSMYLCASSPMGSASTDTQYFGPGTRLTVL.

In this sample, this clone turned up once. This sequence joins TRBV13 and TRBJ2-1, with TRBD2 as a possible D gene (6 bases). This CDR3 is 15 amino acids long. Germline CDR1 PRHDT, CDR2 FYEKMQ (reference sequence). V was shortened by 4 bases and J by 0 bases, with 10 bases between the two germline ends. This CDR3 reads CASSSGLSSYNEQFF. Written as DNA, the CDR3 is TGTGCCAGCAGCTCGGGACTGAGCTCCTACAATGAGCAGTTCTTC.

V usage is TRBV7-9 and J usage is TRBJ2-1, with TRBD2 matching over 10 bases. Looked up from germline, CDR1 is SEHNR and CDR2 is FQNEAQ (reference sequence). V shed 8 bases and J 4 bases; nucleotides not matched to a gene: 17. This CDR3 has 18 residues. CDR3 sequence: CASSSGGASGSRYNEQFF. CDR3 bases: TGTGCCAGCTCATCCGGGGGGGCTAGCGGGAGTCGGTACAATGAGCAGTTCTTC.

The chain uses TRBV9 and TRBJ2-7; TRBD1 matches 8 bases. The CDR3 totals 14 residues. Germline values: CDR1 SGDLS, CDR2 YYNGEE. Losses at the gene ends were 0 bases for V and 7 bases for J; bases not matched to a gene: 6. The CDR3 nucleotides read TGTGCCAGCAGCGTAGGGCAGGGGGCGCTTGAGCAGTACTTC. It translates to CASSVGQGALEQYF.

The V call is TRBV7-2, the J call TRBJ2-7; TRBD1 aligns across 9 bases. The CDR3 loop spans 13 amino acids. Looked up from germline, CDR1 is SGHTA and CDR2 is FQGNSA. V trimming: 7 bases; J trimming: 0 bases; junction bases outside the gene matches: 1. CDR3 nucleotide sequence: TGTGCCAGCAAGGGACAGGGCTCCTACGAGCAGTACTTC. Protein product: CASKGQGSYEQYF.

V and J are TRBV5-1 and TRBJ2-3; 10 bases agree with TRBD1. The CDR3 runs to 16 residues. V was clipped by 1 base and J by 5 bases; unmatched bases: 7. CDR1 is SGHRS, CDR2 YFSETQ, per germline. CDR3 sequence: CASSLSGTGVKDTQYF. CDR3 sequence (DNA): TGCGCCAGCAGCTTGTCAGGGACAGGGGTGAAAGATACGCAGTATTTT.

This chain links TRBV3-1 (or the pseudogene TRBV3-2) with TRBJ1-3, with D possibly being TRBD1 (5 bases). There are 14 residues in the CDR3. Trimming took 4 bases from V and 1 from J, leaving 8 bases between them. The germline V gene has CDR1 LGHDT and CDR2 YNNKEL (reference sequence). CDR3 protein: CASSPRGSGNTIYF. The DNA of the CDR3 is TGTGCCAGCAGCCCACGGGGGTCTGGAAACACCATATATTTT.

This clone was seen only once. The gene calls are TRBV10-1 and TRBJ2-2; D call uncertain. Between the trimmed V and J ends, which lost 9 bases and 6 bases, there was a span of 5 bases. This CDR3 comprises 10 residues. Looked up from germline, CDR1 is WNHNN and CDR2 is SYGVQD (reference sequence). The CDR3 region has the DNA TGCGCCAGTATCCCCGGGGAGCTGTTTTTT. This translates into CASIPGELFF.

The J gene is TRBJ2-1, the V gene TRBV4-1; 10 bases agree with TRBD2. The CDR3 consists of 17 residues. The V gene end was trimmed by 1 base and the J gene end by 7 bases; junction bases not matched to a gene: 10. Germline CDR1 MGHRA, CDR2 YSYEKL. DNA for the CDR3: TGCGCCAGCAGCCAAGGGATCCTAGCGGGGGCTTGGAATGAGCAGTTCTTC. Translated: CASSQGILAGAWNEQFF.

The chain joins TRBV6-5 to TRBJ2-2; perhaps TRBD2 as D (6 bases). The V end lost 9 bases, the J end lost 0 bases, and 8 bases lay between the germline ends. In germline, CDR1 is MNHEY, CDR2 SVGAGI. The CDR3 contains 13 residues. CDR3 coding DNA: TGTGCCAGTGGACTAACGAACACCGGGGAGCTGTTTTTT. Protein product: CASGLTNTGELFF.

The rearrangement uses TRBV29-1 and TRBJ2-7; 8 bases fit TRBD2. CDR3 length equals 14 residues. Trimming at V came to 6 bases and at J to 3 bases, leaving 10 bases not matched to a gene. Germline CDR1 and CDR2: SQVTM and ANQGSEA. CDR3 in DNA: TGCAGCGTCGTGACGCGGGAGGCCGTCTACGAGCAGTACTTC. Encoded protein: CSVVTREAVYEQYF.